The clone carrying this T cell receptor beta chain was picked up one time. This specimen belongs to a study of control samples from healthy donors and cancer patients. The V end was cut by 4 bases, the J end by 8 bases, with 17 bases between. CDR1 is LGHDT, CDR2 YNNKEL, per germline (reference sequence). CDR3 size: 14 residues. Sequencing was performed with immunoSEQ multiplex PCR; in TCRdb, only in-frame clones are kept and a portion is missing. The sample holds approximately 120,000 clones, about nine tenths seen once. This clonotype originated in a human donor in good health. The donor label of this sample is uncertain. Sequencing was performed on blood. The chain has TRBV3-1 (or the pseudogene TRBV3-2) and TRBJ1-1; a weak D match, TRBD1 (5 bases). The CDR3 loop reads CASSRMPGASEAFF. The CDR3 DNA reads TGTGCCAGCAGCCGCATGCCCGGGGCCTCCGAAGCTTTCTTT.